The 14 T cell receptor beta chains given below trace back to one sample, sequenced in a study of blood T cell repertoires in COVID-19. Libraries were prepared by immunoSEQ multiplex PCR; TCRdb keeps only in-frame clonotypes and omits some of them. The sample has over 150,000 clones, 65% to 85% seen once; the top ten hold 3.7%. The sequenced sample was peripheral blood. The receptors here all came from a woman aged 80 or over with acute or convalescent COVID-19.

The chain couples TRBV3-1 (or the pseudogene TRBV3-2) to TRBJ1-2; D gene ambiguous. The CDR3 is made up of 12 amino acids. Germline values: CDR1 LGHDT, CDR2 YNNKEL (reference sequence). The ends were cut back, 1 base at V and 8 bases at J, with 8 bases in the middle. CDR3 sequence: CASSQVRGGYTF. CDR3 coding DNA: TGTGCCAGCAGCCAAGTGCGCGGCGGCTACACCTTC.

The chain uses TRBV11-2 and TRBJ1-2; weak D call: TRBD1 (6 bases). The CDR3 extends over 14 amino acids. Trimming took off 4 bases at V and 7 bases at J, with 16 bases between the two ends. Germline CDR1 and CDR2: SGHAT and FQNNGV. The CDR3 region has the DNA TGTGCCAGCAGCTCTAATACAGGGTCGAGTGGCTACACCTTC. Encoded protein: CASSSNTGSSGYTF.

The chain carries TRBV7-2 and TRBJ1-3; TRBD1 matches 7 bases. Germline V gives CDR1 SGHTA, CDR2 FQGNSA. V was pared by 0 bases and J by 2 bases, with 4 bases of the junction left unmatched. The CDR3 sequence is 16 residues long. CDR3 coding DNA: TGTGCCAGCAGCTTAGCCCCCGGACAGGCTGGAAACACCATATATTTT. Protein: CASSLAPGQAGNTIYF.

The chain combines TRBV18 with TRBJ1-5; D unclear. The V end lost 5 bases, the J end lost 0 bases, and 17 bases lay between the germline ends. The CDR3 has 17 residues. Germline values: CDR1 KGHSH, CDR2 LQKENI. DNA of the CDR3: TGTGCCAGCTCAAGTTTGAAAAGTGCAGATAGCAATCAGCCCCAGCATTTT. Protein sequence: CASSSLKSADSNQPQHF.

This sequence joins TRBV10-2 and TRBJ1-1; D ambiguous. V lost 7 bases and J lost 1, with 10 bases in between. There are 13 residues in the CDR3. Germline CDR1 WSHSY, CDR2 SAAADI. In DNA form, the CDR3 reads TGCGCCAGCACACTCGCGGCGAACACTGAAGCTTTCTTT. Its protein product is CASTLAANTEAFF.

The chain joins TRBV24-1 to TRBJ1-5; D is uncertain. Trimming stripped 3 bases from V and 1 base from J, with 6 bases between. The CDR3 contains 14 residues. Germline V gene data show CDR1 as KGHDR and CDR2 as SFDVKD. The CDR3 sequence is CATSDSYSNQPQHF. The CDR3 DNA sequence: TGTGCCACCAGTGATAGCTACAGCAATCAGCCCCAGCATTTT.

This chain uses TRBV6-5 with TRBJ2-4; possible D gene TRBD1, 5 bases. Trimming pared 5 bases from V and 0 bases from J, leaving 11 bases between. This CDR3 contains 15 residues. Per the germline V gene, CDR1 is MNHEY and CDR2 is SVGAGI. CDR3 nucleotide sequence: TGTGCCAGCAGTCCGGACATACTAGCCAAAAACATTCAGTACTTC. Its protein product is CASSPDILAKNIQYF.

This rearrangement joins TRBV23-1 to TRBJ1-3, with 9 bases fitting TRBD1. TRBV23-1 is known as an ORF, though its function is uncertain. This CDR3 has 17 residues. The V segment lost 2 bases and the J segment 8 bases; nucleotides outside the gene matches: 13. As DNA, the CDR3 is TGCGCCAGCAGTCAACTCCCGCTCGGACAGGGGATATACACCATATATTTT. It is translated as CASSQLPLGQGIYTIYF.

The CDR3 reads CASSPLASGSNEQFF. CDR3 nucleotides: TGTGCCAGCTCACCATTGGCTAGCGGGAGTAATGAGCAGTTCTTC. V and J are TRBV18 and TRBJ2-1; 10 bases agree with TRBD2. The CDR3 spans 15 residues. Germline V gene lookup returns CDR1 KGHSH and CDR2 LQKENI. After removal of 2 bases from V and 7 bases from J, the junction contained 5 bases not matched to a gene.

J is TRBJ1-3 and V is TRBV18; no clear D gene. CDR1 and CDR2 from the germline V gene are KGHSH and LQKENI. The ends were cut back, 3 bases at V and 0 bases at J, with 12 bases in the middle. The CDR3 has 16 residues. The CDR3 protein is CASSPVGSASGNTIYF. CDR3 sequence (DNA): TGTGCCAGCTCACCTGTAGGGAGTGCCTCTGGAAACACCATATATTTT.

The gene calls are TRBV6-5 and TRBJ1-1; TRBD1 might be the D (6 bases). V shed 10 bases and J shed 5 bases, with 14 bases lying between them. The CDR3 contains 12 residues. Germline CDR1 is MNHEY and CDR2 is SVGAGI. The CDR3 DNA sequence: TGTGCCACCTCTTACAGGGATACTGAAGCTTTCTTT. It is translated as CATSYRDTEAFF.

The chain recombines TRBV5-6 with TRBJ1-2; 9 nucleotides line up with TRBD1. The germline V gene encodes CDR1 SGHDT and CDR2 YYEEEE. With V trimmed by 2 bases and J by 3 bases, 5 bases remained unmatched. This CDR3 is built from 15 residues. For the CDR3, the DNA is TGTGCCAGCAGCTTTTGGGACAGGGTTTACTATGGCTACACCTTC. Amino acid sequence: CASSFWDRVYYGYTF.

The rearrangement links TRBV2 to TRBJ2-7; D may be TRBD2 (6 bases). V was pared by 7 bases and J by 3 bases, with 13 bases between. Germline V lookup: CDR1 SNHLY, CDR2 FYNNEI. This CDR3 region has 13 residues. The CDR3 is CASTAGKGYEQYF. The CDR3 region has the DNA TGTGCCAGCACCGCGGGGAAAGGCTACGAGCAGTACTTC.

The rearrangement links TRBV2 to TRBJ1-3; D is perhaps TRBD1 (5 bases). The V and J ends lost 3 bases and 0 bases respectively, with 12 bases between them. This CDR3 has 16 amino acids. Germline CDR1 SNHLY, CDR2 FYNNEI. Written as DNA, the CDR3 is TGTGCCAGCAGTGACTGGGGCGGCTCCTCTGGAAACACCATATATTTT. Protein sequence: CASSDWGGSSGNTIYF.